Shown below are 26 T cell receptor beta chains from a single sample sequenced in a study of cytomegalovirus exposure and HLA in healthy donors. Profiling relied on immunoSEQ multiplex PCR, and the TCRdb table lists in-frame clones only, not all of them. The sample consists of 68,000 or so clones, about 90% of them appearing once. Material: PBMCs. The receptors were gathered from a man aged 18 to 29 in good health and CMV-seronegative.

This chain uses TRBV5-1 with TRBJ2-5; 11 nucleotides align to TRBD1. Germline V CDR1 and CDR2: SGHRS, YFSETQ. With V trimmed by 4 bases and J by 4 bases, 3 bases remained unmatched. This CDR3 comprises 14 residues. The CDR3 sequence is CASSGQGARETQYF. In nucleotides, the CDR3 is TGCGCCAGCAGCGGACAGGGGGCTCGAGAGACCCAGTACTTC.

The chain joins TRBV28 to TRBJ2-7; 8 bases are a match to TRBD1. This CDR3 comprises 15 residues. Germline V gene lookup returns CDR1 MDHEN and CDR2 SYDVKM. The trim removed 6 bases at V and 0 bases at J, leaving 7 bases unmatched. In DNA form, the CDR3 reads TGTGCCAGCAGGGCCGACAGGGGAAGCTCCTACGAGCAGTACTTC. Its protein product is CASRADRGSSYEQYF. Full variable domain (missing parts from reference TRBV28 and TRBJ2-7): DVKVTQSSRYLVKRTGEKVFLECVQDMDHENMFWYRQDPGLGLRLIYFSYDVKMKEKGDIPEGYSVSREKKERFSLILESASTNQTSMYLCASRADRGSSYEQYFGPGTRLTVT.

The chain links TRBV28 to TRBJ2-7; maybe TRBD1 (5 bases). Germline loops: CDR1 MDHEN, CDR2 SYDVKM. V shed 2 bases and J shed 4 bases, with 12 bases lying between them. CDR3 length: 14 amino acids. This CDR3 is CASSLEQGYYEQYF. Written as DNA, the CDR3 is TGTGCCAGCAGTTTAGAGCAGGGATATTACGAGCAGTACTTC.

The chain's CDR3 is CASTERYSNYGYTF. The CDR3 nucleotides read TGTGCCAGCACCGAGCGGTACTCTAACTATGGCTACACCTTC. The chain is built from TRBV19 and TRBJ1-2; D gene unclear. The CDR3 spans 14 residues. Germline values: CDR1 LNHDA, CDR2 SQIVND (reference sequence). V lost 9 bases, J lost 0 bases, and 14 bases lay in between.

The chain combines TRBV4-1 with TRBJ2-7; 7 nucleotides align to TRBD1. Germline V lookup: CDR1 MGHRA, CDR2 YSYEKL. The CDR3 runs 14 residues. Unmatched junction bases numbered 4, after V lost 0 bases and J lost 5 bases. The CDR3 region has the DNA TGCGCCAGCAGCCAAGAAGACAGGGCCAACGAGCAGTACTTC. Amino acid sequence: CASSQEDRANEQYF.

The chain combines TRBV5-1 with TRBJ2-5; 7 bases match TRBD2. The CDR3 is 15 amino acids. J was trimmed by 3 bases and V by 6 bases; bases with no gene match: 11. Germline CDR1 is SGHRS and CDR2 is YFSETQ. In DNA form, the CDR3 reads TGCGCCAGCATGTTTCCCGGTCTAGCGGAAGAGACCCAGTACTTC. Residues: CASMFPGLAEETQYF.

The J gene is TRBJ2-3, the V gene TRBV7-2; 10 bases align to TRBD2. Trimming removed 1 base from V and 2 bases from J; junction bases left unmatched: 3. The CDR3 has 16 amino acids. Germline V CDR1 and CDR2: SGHTA, FQGNSA. The CDR3 region has the DNA TGTGCCAGCAGCTTAGTGGGGACTAGCGTCACAGATACGCAGTATTTT. Its translation is CASSLVGTSVTDTQYF.

With regard to this clone: A junction end diverges from the germline sequence, so it may reflect a read error. The chain combines TRBV27 with TRBJ2-7, with 8 bases identical to TRBD2. CDR3 length: 12 residues. Germline V gene data show CDR1 as MNHEY and CDR2 as SMNVEV (reference sequence). The CDR3 loop is CASSSPGGEADF. CDR3 DNA: TGTGCCAGCAGCTCCCCCGGGGGGGAGGCGGACTTC.

V and J are TRBV9 and TRBJ1-4, with D maybe TRBD1 (5 bases). Germline CDR1 reads SGDLS; CDR2 reads YYNGEE. The V and J ends lost 0 bases and 5 bases respectively, with 8 bases between them. The CDR3 runs to 14 residues. CDR3 DNA: TGTGCCAGCAGCGTAGAGGGGAGGAATGAAAAACTGTTTTTT. Translated: CASSVEGRNEKLFF.

In its sample, this clone was seen a few times. The chain links TRBV7-2 to TRBJ2-2; maybe TRBD2 (6 bases). V was clipped by 2 bases and J by 3 bases, with 10 bases between them. The CDR3 loop spans 15 amino acids. CDR1 SGHTA and CDR2 FQGNSA come from the germline V gene. CDR3 DNA: TGTGCCAGCAGCTTATACGGGGACTACACCGGGGAGCTGTTTTTT. Translated, it gives CASSLYGDYTGELFF.

The chain employs TRBV5-1 and TRBJ2-7; weak D call: TRBD1 (6 bases). The CDR3 sequence is 14 residues long. Per germline, CDR1 SGHRS and CDR2 YFSETQ. Between the trimmed V and J ends, which lost 5 bases and 3 bases, there was a span of 15 bases. CDR3 nucleotide sequence: TGCGCCAGCAGGGGGGTACGGACAGTCTACGAGCAGTACTTC. Translation gives CASRGVRTVYEQYF.

This chain joins TRBV7-3 and TRBJ2-5, with a weak D call TRBD1 (6 bases). The V gene's germline CDR1 is SGHTA and CDR2 FQGTGA. V was clipped by 0 bases and J by 4 bases, with 15 bases between them. The CDR3 has 16 residues. CDR3 bases: TGTGCCAGCAGCTTAACGTCAATAGGGGGTTTAGAGACCCAGTACTTC. This translates into CASSLTSIGGLETQYF.

This clone was recorded only once. The chain uses TRBV6-1 and TRBJ1-2; TRBD1 is a possible D gene (6 bases). The length of the CDR3 is 13 residues. Per the germline V gene, CDR1 is MNHNS and CDR2 is SASEGT. Trimming removed 11 bases at V and 2 bases at J, with 15 bases between. The CDR3 bases are TGTGCCGGGACCGGGACATTCAACTATGGCTACACCTTC. Translation gives CAGTGTFNYGYTF.

The V call is TRBV23-1, the J call TRBJ2-7; 11 nucleotides match TRBD1. TRBV23-1 is an ORF for which the function is uncertain. The CDR3 is 17 amino acids. After removal of 8 bases from V and 2 bases from J, the junction contained 14 bases not matched to a gene. CDR3 in DNA: TGCGCCAGCCACCCTGCGGGACAGGGGGTCCTGCCCTACGAGCAGTACTTC. Residues: CASHPAGQGVLPYEQYF.

The gene calls are TRBV11-3 and TRBJ1-3; the D gene is possibly TRBD1 (5 bases). The CDR3 consists of 13 residues. In germline, CDR1 is SGHNT, CDR2 YENEEA. V was cut by 9 bases and J by 1 base, with 10 bases left in between. The CDR3 sequence is CARTVLSGNTIYF. CDR3 sequence (DNA): TGTGCCAGGACAGTATTATCTGGAAACACCATATATTTT.

Only a few counts were recorded for this clone. The chain combines TRBV9 with TRBJ2-1; the match to TRBD2 covers 11 bases. Germline CDR1 is SGDLS and CDR2 is YYNGEE. This CDR3 contains 17 residues. With V trimmed by 4 bases and J by 4 bases, 10 bases remained unmatched. The chain's CDR3 is CASSSYTTSGGYNEQFF. The CDR3, as DNA: TGTGCCAGCAGCTCCTATACAACTAGCGGGGGATACAATGAGCAGTTCTTC. Using reference TRBV9 and TRBJ2-1 for the parts outside the CDR3, the full variable domain is DSGVTQTPKHLITATGQRVTLRCSPRSGDLSVYWYQQSLDQGLQFLIQYYNGEERAKGNILERFSAQQFPDLHSELNLSSLELGDSALYFCASSSYTTSGGYNEQFFGPGTRLTVL.

The J gene is TRBJ1-2, the V gene TRBV6-6; D uncertain. V dropped 7 bases and J dropped 2 bases, with 14 bases sitting between them. Germline V gives CDR1 MNHNY, CDR2 SVGAGI (reference sequence). There are 14 residues in the CDR3. The CDR3 DNA follows: TGTGCCAGCATTCACTCATACCTAAACTATGGCTACACCTTC. Translation: CASIHSYLNYGYTF.

This CDR3 reads CASSQDEVGSGGFNQPQHF. The CDR3 DNA follows: TGTGCCAGCAGCCAAGACGAGGTCGGCTCCGGCGGTTTCAATCAGCCCCAGCATTTT. The chain combines TRBV4-2 with TRBJ1-5, with D unclear. Germline loops: CDR1 LGHNA, CDR2 YNFKEQ. This CDR3 contains 19 residues. V lost 0 bases, J lost 3 bases, and 21 bases lay in between.

This chain uses TRBV6-5 with TRBJ2-7; D perhaps matches TRBD1 (6 bases). Germline V gene lookup returns CDR1 MNHEY and CDR2 SVGAGI. This CDR3 has 14 amino acids. The V and J ends lost 2 bases and 3 bases respectively, with 11 bases between them. CDR3 protein: CASSYVSGVYEQYF. For the CDR3, the DNA is TGTGCCAGCAGTTACGTCTCAGGGGTCTACGAGCAGTACTTC.

The rearrangement joins TRBV5-1 to TRBJ1-4, with a possible D match to TRBD1 (5 bases). The CDR3 has 14 residues. Germline-derived CDR1 and CDR2 are SGHRS and YFSETQ. V lost 0 bases to trimming and J lost 8 bases, with 11 bases between them. This CDR3 reads CASSLERGQEKLFF. CDR3 coding DNA: TGCGCCAGCAGCTTGGAAAGGGGTCAAGAAAAACTGTTTTTT. The whole variable domain, filled in from reference TRBV5-1 and TRBJ1-4, reads KAGVTQTPRYLIKTRGQQVTLSCSPISGHRSVSWYQQTPGQGLQFLFEYFSETQRNKGNFPGRFSGRQFSNSRSEMNVSTLELGDSALYLCASSLERGQEKLFFGSGTQLSVL.

This clone was detected only once. This chain joins TRBV28 and TRBJ1-5; 7 bases match TRBD1. Germline V gives CDR1 MDHEN, CDR2 SYDVKM. This CDR3 is 13 amino acids long. V shed 4 bases and J 7 bases; nucleotides not matched to a gene: 4. For the CDR3, the DNA is TGTGCCAGCAGTTCGACAGGGCGGCAGCCCCAGCATTTT. Protein: CASSSTGRQPQHF.

The chain joins TRBV9 to TRBJ1-1; a weak D match, TRBD1 (6 bases). Trimming took 4 bases from V and 3 from J, leaving 13 bases between them. CDR1 SGDLS and CDR2 YYNGEE come from the germline V gene. The CDR3 runs to 14 residues. CDR3 residues: CASSKQGSDTEAFF. CDR3 nucleotides: TGTGCCAGCAGCAAACAGGGATCTGACACTGAAGCTTTCTTT.

The rearrangement joins TRBV5-1 to TRBJ2-5; 12 positions agree with TRBD2. The CDR3 consists of 15 residues. J lost 4 bases, V lost 4 bases, and 5 bases had no gene match. Germline lookup yields CDR1 SGHRS and CDR2 YFSETQ. For the CDR3, the DNA is TGCGCCAGCAGCCGGACTAGCGGGATCCCAGAGACCCAGTACTTC. It specifies CASSRTSGIPETQYF. Combining the CDR3 with reference TRBV5-1 and TRBJ2-5 gives the whole variable domain KAGVTQTPRYLIKTRGQQVTLSCSPISGHRSVSWYQQTPGQGLQFLFEYFSETQRNKGNFPGRFSGRQFSNSRSEMNVSTLELGDSALYLCASSRTSGIPETQYFGPGTRLLVL.

This clone was counted a few times. The rearrangement joins TRBV9 to TRBJ2-5; D is possibly TRBD2 (5 bases). CDR1 SGDLS and CDR2 YYNGEE come from the germline V gene. Trimming pared 3 bases from V and 7 bases from J, leaving 22 bases between. The length of the CDR3 is 16 residues. CDR3 in DNA: TGTGCCAGCAGCGCGAATACCGGGGTTTCCATGAGGACCCAGTACTTC. Its protein is CASSANTGVSMRTQYF.

V usage is TRBV9 and J usage is TRBJ1-1; no clear D gene. The CDR3 runs to 15 residues. V was pared by 3 bases and J by 4 bases, with 16 bases between. The germline V gene encodes CDR1 SGDLS and CDR2 YYNGEE. The CDR3 nucleotides read TGTGCCAGCAGCGACCCCCGGGAGGGCGGCACTGAAGCTTTCTTT. This sequence encodes CASSDPREGGTEAFF.

The chain employs TRBV11-2 and TRBJ2-7; weak D call: TRBD2 (6 bases). V lost 0 bases and J lost 3, with 18 bases in between. The CDR3 runs 17 residues. CDR1 and CDR2 from the germline V gene are SGHAT and FQNNGV. CDR3 protein: CASSLDWGVQVDYEQYF. The CDR3 nucleotides read TGTGCCAGCAGCTTAGATTGGGGGGTACAGGTTGACTACGAGCAGTACTTC.